The TCR beta chain described here comes from a study of cytomegalovirus exposure and HLA in healthy donors. Repertoires were generated with immunoSEQ multiplex PCR, while TCRdb's copy carries only in-frame clones and drops some. The sample gives 60,000 to 90,000 clones, roughly 92% of which show up once; about 0.63% is in the top ten. This CDR3 is 17 amino acids long. Germline CDR1 and CDR2: MDHEN and SYDVKM. With 2 bases clipped from V and 7 bases from J, the junction kept 13 bases outside the gene matches. This clonotype originated in a woman under 30 in good health and CMV-seronegative. The sequencing input was PBMCs. The rearrangement links TRBV28 to TRBJ2-4; TRBD2 matches 8 bases. The CDR3, as DNA: TGTGCCAGCAGTTTACTCAGTCTAGCGGGTGGGATCAACATTCAGTACTTC. It codes for CASSLLSLAGGINIQYF.